This TCR beta chain emerged from a study of Ad26.COV2.S vaccination and SARS-CoV-2 variants. Overall study context: Doses of Ad26.COV2.S were injected into muscle once or twice, 56 days apart.

TCRdb keeps only in-frame clones here, not all; method: immunoSEQ multiplex PCR. The top ten clones hold about 3% of a sample with hundreds of thousands of clones, 87% of them seen once. Specified treatment: approximately 18 received Ad26.COV2.S at low or high dose, single or two shots; several received placebo; per-sample allocation not given. Specimens were obtained on day 63 following the first vaccine or placebo injection. CDR3 length: 12 amino acids. Germline V gene lookup returns CDR1 MNHEY and CDR2 SMNVEV (reference sequence). The V and J ends lost 5 bases and 8 bases respectively, with 10 bases between them.

The chain employs TRBV27 and TRBJ2-1, with unresolved D. This receptor was obtained from a person aged 18-65 years who received the Ad26.COV2.S COVID-19 vaccine or a placebo. The specimen was peripheral blood, collected in a trial of Ad26.COV2.S vaccine versus placebo. The CDR3 sequence is CASSPSFHEQFF. CDR3 DNA: TGTGCCAGCAGTCCCTCCTTCCATGAGCAGTTCTTC.